This TCR beta chain was documented in a study of CD8 T cells in ankylosing spondylitis (dated by TCRdb to about 2017). Regarding the study in general: To find TCR variants linked to disease, the study profiled T cell receptor beta repertoires in ankylosing spondylitis patients and healthy donors. The whole study cohort included 95 to 130 healthy donors and 20 to 30 ankylosing spondylitis patients. Samples of peripheral blood were taken, and for ankylosing spondylitis patients, synovial fluid was collected as well. Here is what the overall study found, with its caveats: A TCR beta motif made up of several highly homologous amino acid variants appeared to be characteristic of blood from ankylosing spondylitis patients. Some TCR beta motif variants had previously been reported in synovial fluid and blood of reactive arthritis patients, which suggested common disease-initiation mechanisms. The disease-linked clones showed a CD8+ phenotype and occurred at relatively low frequencies in peripheral blood. The disease-linked clones were reported as significantly enriched in matched synovial fluid samples from ankylosing spondylitis patients.

Sequencing was performed on an Illumina HiSeq 2500. Quantitative 5'-RACE with molecular barcodes was the method used to prepare the TCR beta libraries. The authors' analysis ran thus. To identify disease-linked TCR variants, a new computational method was used, one built on a probabilistic model of VDJ rearrangement. TCRdb cleaned the public reads at Q25 with fastp, built clones with MiXCR and kept in-frame beta chains. Rows are unified per CDR3 protein, each entry keeping the most common DNA and genes. Here the V and J calls rest on TCRdb's processing, not on the authors' analysis. This sample holds about 260,000 distinct CDR3 sequences; 15% to 20% were observed only once. The ten largest clones capture around 8% of the sample. Spanning cysteine to phenylalanine, the CDR3 consists of 13 amino acids. The only DNA kept is the CDR3, 39 bases in frame from the first base. The germline V gene (reference sequence) sets CDR1 to LNHDA and CDR2 to SQIVND. The V end loses 6 bases and the J end loses 4 bases, and a stretch of 7 bases separates them.

This clonotype was detected only a few times. Its antigen has not been determined. No base-level quality is on record; no much larger clone is a single base apart. The specimen sequenced was blood, either unsorted or a sorted T cell fraction (not recorded which). The receptor chain draws on TRBV19 and TRBJ1-6, with no confident D gene call. This receptor was obtained from a male donor with ankylosing spondylitis or in good health (not recorded which). The DNA is TGTGCCAGTAGCCCAGCGTATAATTCACCCCTCCACTTT. It encodes CASSPAYNSPLHF.